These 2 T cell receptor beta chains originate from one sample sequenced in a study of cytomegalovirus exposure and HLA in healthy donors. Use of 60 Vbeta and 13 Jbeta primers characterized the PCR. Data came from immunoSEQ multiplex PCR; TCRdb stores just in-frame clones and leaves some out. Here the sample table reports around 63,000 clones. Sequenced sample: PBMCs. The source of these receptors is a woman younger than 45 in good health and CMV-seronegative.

The CDR3 region has the DNA TGTGCCAGCAGTTATATGGGGGCAAATCAGCCCCAGCATTTT. It encodes CASSYMGANQPQHF. The genes are TRBV6-5 and TRBJ1-5; D is perhaps TRBD1 (6 bases). The CDR3 contains 14 residues. Looked up from germline, CDR1 is MNHEY and CDR2 is SVGAGI. The germline V and J ends were trimmed by 3 bases and 4 bases, with 10 bases remaining between them.

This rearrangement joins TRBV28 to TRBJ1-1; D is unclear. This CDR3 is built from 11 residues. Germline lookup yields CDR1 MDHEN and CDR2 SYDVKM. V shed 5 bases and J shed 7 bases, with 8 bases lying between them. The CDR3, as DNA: TGTGCCAGCAGTCCCAGGAATGAAGCTTTCTTT. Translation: CASSPRNEAFF.